This T cell receptor (beta chain) is from a study of T cell responses to AZD1222 COVID-19 vaccine. Broader study findings: Reports say nearly half of spike-specific TCRs go after unmutated variant regions. Increased Spike-specific TCR breadth and depth were observed after two AZD1222 doses.

Libraries were prepared by immunoSEQ multiplex PCR; TCRdb keeps only in-frame clonotypes and omits some of them. The data contain approximately 140,000 clones, 75% to 95% of them singletons. About this clone itself: The target antigen is unknown.

The sequencing here drew on peripheral blood, taken on day 0 of MenACWY control vaccination. This clonotype was sampled from an adult in good health.

The CDR3 DNA follows: TGTGCCAGCAGTCCCCGCGATACGCAGTATTTT. This translates into CASSPRDTQYF. The V call is TRBV2, the J call TRBJ2-3; unclear D gene. Germline V gene sequence: CDR1 SNHLY, CDR2 FYNNEI. The CDR3 contains 11 residues. V shed 5 bases and J shed 6 bases, with 6 bases lying between them.